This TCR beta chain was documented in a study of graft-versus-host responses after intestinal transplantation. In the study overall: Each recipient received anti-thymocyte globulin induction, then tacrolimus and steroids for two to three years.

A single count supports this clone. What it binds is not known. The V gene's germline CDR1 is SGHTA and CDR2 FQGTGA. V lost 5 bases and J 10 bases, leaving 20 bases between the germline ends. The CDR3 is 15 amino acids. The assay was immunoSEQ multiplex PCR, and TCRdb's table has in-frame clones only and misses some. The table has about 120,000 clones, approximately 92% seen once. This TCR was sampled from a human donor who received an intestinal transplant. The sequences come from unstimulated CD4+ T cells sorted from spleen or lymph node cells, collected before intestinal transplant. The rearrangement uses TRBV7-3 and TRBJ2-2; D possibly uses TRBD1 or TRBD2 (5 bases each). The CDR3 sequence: CASSLGPSRGEELFF. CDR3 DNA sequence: TGTGCCAGCAGCCTTGGACCCAGTAGGGGAGAGGAGCTGTTTTTT.